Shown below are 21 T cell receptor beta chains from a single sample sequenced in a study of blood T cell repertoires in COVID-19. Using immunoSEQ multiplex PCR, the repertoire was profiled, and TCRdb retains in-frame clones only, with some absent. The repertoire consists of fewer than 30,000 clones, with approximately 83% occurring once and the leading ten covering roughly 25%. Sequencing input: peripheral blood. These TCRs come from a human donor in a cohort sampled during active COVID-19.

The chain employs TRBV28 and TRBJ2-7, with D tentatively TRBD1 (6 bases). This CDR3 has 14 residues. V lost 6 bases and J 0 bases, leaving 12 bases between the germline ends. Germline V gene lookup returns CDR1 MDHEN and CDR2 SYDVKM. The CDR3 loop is CASRGQPDSYEQYF. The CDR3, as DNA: TGTGCCAGCAGAGGACAGCCTGACTCCTACGAGCAGTACTTC.

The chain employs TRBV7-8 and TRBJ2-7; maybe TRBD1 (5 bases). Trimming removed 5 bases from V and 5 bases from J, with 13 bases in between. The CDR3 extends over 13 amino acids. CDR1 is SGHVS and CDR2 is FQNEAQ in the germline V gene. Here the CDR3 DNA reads TGTGCCAGCAGCGGCCCGAAGGGGAACGAGCAGTACTTC. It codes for CASSGPKGNEQYF.

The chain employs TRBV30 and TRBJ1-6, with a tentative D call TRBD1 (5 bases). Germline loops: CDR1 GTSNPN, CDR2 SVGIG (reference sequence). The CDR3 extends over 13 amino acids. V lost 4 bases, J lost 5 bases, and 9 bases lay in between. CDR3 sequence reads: CAWTGQDNSPLHF. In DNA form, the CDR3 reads TGTGCCTGGACAGGACAAGATAATTCACCCCTCCACTTT.

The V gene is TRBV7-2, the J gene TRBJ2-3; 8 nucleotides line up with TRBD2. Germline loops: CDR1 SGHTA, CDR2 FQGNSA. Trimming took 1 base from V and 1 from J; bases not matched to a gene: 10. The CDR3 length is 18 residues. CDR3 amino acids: CASSLGRAGAYGTDTQYF. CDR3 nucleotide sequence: TGTGCCAGCAGCTTAGGGCGAGCGGGGGCGTATGGCACAGATACGCAGTATTTT. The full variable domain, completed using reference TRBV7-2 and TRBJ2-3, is GAGVSQSPSNKVTEKGKDVELRCDPISGHTALYWYRQSLGQGLEFLIYFQGNSAPDKSGLPSDRFSAERTGGSVSTLTIQRTQQEDSAVYLCASSLGRAGAYGTDTQYFGPGTRLTVL.

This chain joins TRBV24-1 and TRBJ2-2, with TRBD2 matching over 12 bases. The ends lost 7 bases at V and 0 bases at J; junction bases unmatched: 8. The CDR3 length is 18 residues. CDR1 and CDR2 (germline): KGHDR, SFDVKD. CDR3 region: CATSWTSGALSNTGELFF. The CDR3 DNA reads TGTGCCACCAGCTGGACTAGCGGGGCACTTTCGAACACCGGGGAGCTGTTTTTT.

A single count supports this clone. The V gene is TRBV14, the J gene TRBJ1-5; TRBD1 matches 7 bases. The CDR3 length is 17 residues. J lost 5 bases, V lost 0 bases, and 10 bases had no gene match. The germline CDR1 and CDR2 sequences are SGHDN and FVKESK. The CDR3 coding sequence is TGTGCCAGCAGCCAAGAGAAGGGCAGGGGGTCGGATCAGCCCCAGCATTTT. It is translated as CASSQEKGRGSDQPQHF.

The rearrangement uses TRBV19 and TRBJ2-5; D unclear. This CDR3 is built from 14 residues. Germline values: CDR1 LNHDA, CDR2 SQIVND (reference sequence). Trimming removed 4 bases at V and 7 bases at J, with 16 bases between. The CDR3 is CASSTDGWPGTQYF. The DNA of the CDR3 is TGTGCCAGTAGTACCGACGGATGGCCGGGGACCCAGTACTTC.

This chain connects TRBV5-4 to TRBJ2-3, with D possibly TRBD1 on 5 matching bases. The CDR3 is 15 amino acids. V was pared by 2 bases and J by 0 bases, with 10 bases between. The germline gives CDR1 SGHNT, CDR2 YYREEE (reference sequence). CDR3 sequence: CASSLLGVSTDTQYF. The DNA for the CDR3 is TGTGCCAGCAGCTTATTAGGGGTGAGCACAGATACGCAGTATTTT.

The CDR3 nucleotides read TGCGCCAGCAGCGCCGGTTCCTCTGGAAACACCATATATTTT. This gives the protein CASSAGSSGNTIYF. V gene TRBV5-1 combines with J gene TRBJ1-3; D unclear. Germline lookup yields CDR1 SGHRS and CDR2 YFSETQ. V gave up 4 bases and J gave up 0 bases, with 8 bases separating them. CDR3 size: 14 residues.

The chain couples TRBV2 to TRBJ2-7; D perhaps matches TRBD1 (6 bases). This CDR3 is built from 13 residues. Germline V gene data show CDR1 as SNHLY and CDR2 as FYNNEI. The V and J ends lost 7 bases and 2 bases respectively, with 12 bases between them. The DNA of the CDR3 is TGTGCCAGCAACCCAGGGGACACCTACGAGCAGTACTTC. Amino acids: CASNPGDTYEQYF. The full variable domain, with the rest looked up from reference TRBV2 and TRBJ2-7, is EPEVTQTPSHQVTQMGQEVILRCVPISNHLYFYWYRQILGQKVEFLVSFYNNEISEKSEIFDDQFSVERPDGSNFTLKIRSTKLEDSAMYFCASNPGDTYEQYFGPGTRLTVT.

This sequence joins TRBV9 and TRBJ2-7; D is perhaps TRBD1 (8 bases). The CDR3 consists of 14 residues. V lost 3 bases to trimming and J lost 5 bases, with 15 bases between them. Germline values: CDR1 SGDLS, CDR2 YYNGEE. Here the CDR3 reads CASSERTGTNEQYF. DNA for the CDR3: TGTGCCAGCAGCGAGCGGACAGGGACTAACGAGCAGTACTTC.

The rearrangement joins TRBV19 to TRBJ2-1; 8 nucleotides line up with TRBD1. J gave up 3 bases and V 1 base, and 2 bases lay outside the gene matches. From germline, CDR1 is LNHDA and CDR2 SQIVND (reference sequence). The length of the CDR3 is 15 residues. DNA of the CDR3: TGTGCCAGTAGTATAGTACAGGGGGGCTACAATGAGCAGTTCTTC. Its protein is CASSIVQGGYNEQFF.

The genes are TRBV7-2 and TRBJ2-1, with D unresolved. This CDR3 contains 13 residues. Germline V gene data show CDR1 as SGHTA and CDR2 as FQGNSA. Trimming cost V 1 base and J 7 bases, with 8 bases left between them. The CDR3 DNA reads TGTGCCAGCAGCTTAGAACAGTGGAATGAGCAGTTCTTC. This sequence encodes CASSLEQWNEQFF.

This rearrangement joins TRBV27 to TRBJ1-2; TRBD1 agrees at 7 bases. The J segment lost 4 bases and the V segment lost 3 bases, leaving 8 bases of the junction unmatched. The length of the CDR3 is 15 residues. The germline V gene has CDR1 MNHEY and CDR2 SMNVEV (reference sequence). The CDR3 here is CASSFVSGGSYGYTF. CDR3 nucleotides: TGTGCCAGCAGTTTCGTGTCAGGGGGAAGCTATGGCTACACCTTC.

CDR3 coding DNA: TGTGCCAGCAGTTTAAATTGGGCTCCCTACGAGCAGTACTTC. Protein product: CASSLNWAPYEQYF. The chain has TRBV28 and TRBJ2-7; D remains unclear. This CDR3 is built from 14 residues. The ends were cut back, 2 bases at V and 2 bases at J, with 10 bases in the middle. CDR1 and CDR2 from the germline V gene are MDHEN and SYDVKM.

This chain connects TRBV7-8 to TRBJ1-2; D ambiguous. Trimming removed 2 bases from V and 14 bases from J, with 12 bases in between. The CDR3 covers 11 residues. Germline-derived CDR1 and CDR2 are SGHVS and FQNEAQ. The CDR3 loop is CASSLSLSITF. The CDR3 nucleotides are TGTGCCAGCAGCTTATCGCTCTCTATAACCTTC.

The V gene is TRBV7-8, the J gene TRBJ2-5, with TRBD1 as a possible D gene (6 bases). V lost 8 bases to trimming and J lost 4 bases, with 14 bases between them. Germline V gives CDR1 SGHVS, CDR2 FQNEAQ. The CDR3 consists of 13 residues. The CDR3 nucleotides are TGTGCCAGCGAAATGGGGGCGGGAGAGACCCAGTACTTC. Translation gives CASEMGAGETQYF.

In DNA form, the CDR3 reads TGTGCCAGCTCACCACGGGACTACTCATACAATGAGCAGTTCTTC. The encoded protein is CASSPRDYSYNEQFF. The chain carries TRBV18 and TRBJ2-1, with 7 positions matching TRBD2. CDR3 size: 15 residues. V was clipped by 1 base and J by 4 bases; unmatched bases: 4. CDR1 is KGHSH, CDR2 LQKENI, per germline.

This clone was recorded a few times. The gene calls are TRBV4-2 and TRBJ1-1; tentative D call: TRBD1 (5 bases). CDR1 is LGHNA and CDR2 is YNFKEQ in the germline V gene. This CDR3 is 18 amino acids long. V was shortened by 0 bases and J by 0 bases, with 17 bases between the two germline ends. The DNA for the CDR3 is TGTGCCAGCAGCCAAGATGGAAGGAGGGGAGGTCTGAACACTGAAGCTTTCTTT. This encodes CASSQDGRRGGLNTEAFF.

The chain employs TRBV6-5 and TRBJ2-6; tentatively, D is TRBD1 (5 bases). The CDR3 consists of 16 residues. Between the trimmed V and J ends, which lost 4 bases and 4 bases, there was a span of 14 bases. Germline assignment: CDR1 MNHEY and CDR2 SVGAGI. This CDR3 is CASSSSLGVGANVLTF. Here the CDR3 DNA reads TGTGCCAGCAGTTCGTCCCTAGGGGTCGGGGCCAACGTCCTGACTTTC.

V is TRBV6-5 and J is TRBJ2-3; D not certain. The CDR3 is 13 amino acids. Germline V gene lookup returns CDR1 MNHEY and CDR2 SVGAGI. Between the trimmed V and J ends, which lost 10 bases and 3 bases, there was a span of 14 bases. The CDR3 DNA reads TGTGCCACCCGACCGAGCGTTACAGATACGCAGTATTTT. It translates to CATRPSVTDTQYF.